These 13 T cell receptor beta chains were sequenced from one sample in a study of response to subunit inactivated influenza vaccine. A single record per CDR3 protein comes from TCRdb applying MiXCR to the RT-PCR reads. The repertoire holds about 650,000 distinct CDR3 sequences, with around 15% as singletons. The specimen was PBMCs from blood, collected roughly 15 days before vaccination. The receptor set was obtained from a man between 50 and 59 years old who received an inactivated influenza vaccine.

This clonotype has more than one count but fewer than ten. The V call is TRBV20-1, the J call TRBJ1-4; no definite D call. The ends were cut back, 3 bases at V and 5 bases at J, with 13 bases in the middle. The germline V gene encodes CDR1 DFQATT and CDR2 SNEGSKA (reference sequence). The CDR3 length is 14 residues. The CDR3, as DNA: TGCAGTGCTAGTACGATTCTTGGGAATGAAAAACTGTTTTTT. It codes for CSASTILGNEKLFF.

This clonotype was counted at least ten times. The chain uses TRBV11-2 and TRBJ2-1; D is possibly TRBD2 (5 bases). The CDR3 sequence is 14 residues long. Germline V gene data show CDR1 as SGHAT and CDR2 as FQNNGV. Between the trimmed V and J ends, which lost 4 bases and 2 bases, there was a span of 9 bases. The CDR3 spells CASSWTGAYNEQFF. The CDR3 region has the DNA TGTGCCAGCAGCTGGACTGGGGCCTACAATGAGCAGTTCTTC.

This clonotype appeared a single time. This rearrangement joins TRBV10-3 to TRBJ2-5; 10 nucleotides align to TRBD1. J lost 2 bases, V lost 3 bases, and 9 bases had no gene match. The CDR3 is made up of 17 amino acids. Germline CDR1 is ENHRY and CDR2 is SYGVKD. Here the CDR3 DNA reads TGTGCCATCAGTGATCCCCCGGGACAGGGGTTACAAGAGACCCAGTACTTC. It translates to CAISDPPGQGLQETQYF.

This clonotype has more than one count but fewer than ten. The chain joins TRBV5-1 to TRBJ2-7, with 9 positions matching TRBD1. The CDR3 has 16 amino acids. Germline V gene lookup returns CDR1 SGHRS and CDR2 YFSETQ. J was trimmed by 0 bases and V by 2 bases; bases with no gene match: 6. CDR3: CASSLQPGQGSYEQYF. CDR3 in DNA: TGCGCCAGCAGCTTACAGCCGGGACAGGGCTCCTACGAGCAGTACTTC.

Many counts were recorded for this clonotype. The rearrangement links TRBV20-1 to TRBJ2-7, with 7 bases fitting TRBD2. Germline loops: CDR1 DFQATT, CDR2 SNEGSKA (reference sequence). The CDR3 loop spans 15 amino acids. V dropped 0 bases and J dropped 2; count of bases not matched to a gene: 7. Here the CDR3 reads CSARDAGESTYEQYF. CDR3 DNA: TGCAGTGCTAGAGATGCGGGGGAAAGTACCTACGAGCAGTACTTC.

This clonotype showed up just once. A read error is possible here, since a much larger clone lies one base away. V gene TRBV5-1 combines with J gene TRBJ2-1; D could derive from TRBD1 or TRBD2 (5 bases each). The DNA end is a closer match to TRBJ2-7, so the J assignment may be wrong. The CDR3 extends over 15 amino acids. CDR1 is SGHRS and CDR2 is YFSETQ in the germline V gene. The CDR3 DNA is TGCGCCAGCAGCTTGGTAACTAGTGGGGCCAATGAGCAGTACTTC. Translating gives CASSLVTSGANEQYF.

The V call is TRBV28, the J call TRBJ2-3, with D uncertain. Trimming shortened V by 6 bases and J by 2 bases, and 9 bases separated the two germline ends. The CDR3 is 13 amino acids. Looked up from germline, CDR1 is MDHEN and CDR2 is SYDVKM. The CDR3 nucleotides are TGTGCCAGCAGCGAGCCTTCCACAGATACGCAGTATTTT. It yields the protein CASSEPSTDTQYF.

V usage is TRBV29-1 and J usage is TRBJ2-5; weak D call: TRBD2 (5 bases). This CDR3 contains 13 residues. CDR1 is SQVTM, CDR2 ANQGSEA, per germline. Between the trimmed V and J ends, which lost 5 bases and 4 bases, there was a span of 14 bases. CDR3 sequence reads: CSVLRPGLETQYF. In DNA, the CDR3 is TGCAGCGTTCTCCGTCCGGGGTTAGAGACCCAGTACTTC.

This sequence joins TRBV20-1 and TRBJ2-4, with 10 bases aligning to TRBD2. After removal of 5 bases from V and 3 bases from J, the junction contained 10 bases not matched to a gene. Germline V gene lookup returns CDR1 DFQATT and CDR2 SNEGSKA (reference sequence). This CDR3 spans 16 amino acids. The CDR3 DNA reads as TGCAGTGCTGCTTTTTGGACTAGCGGAAACAAAAACATTCAGTACTTC. Encoded protein: CSAAFWTSGNKNIQYF.

Written as DNA, the CDR3 is TGTGCCAGCAGAAGACAGGGTATGGATGGCTACACCTTC. Translating gives CASRRQGMDGYTF. The chain is built from TRBV6-1 and TRBJ1-2, with TRBD1 matching over 7 bases. V lost 6 bases, J lost 6 bases, and 7 bases stayed unmatched. This CDR3 spans 13 amino acids. The germline gives CDR1 MNHNS, CDR2 SASEGT.

The chain has TRBV20-1 and TRBJ2-1, with TRBD2 matching 7 bases. Germline values: CDR1 DFQATT, CDR2 SNEGSKA (reference sequence). J was trimmed by 0 bases and V by 6 bases; bases with no gene match: 14. This CDR3 is 17 amino acids long. CDR3 loop: CSALDLGGGSSYNEQFF. The CDR3 DNA reads TGCAGTGCCCTGGACCTTGGCGGGGGAAGCTCCTACAATGAGCAGTTCTTC.

DNA for the CDR3: TGTGCCAGCAGTTACTGGCGATCCGGGGAGCTGTTTTTT. Its translation: CASSYWRSGELFF. The chain carries TRBV6-5 and TRBJ2-2; D remains unclear. The CDR3 length is 13 residues. In germline, CDR1 is MNHEY, CDR2 SVGAGI. The V and J ends lost 1 base and 6 bases respectively, with 6 bases between them.

The CDR3 here is CASSYSVGVSGNTIYF. The DNA for the CDR3 is TGTGCCAGCAGTTACTCGGTCGGGGTCTCTGGAAACACCATATATTTT. V usage is TRBV6-5 and J usage is TRBJ1-3, with unresolved D. CDR3 size: 16 residues. CDR1 is MNHEY and CDR2 is SVGAGI in the germline V gene. Trimming cost V 0 bases and J 0 bases, with 9 bases left between them.